Below, one T cell receptor beta chain is given with its context. The sample comes from a study of blood T cell repertoires in COVID-19. The overall study: T cells, B-cell-depleted T cells, or PBMCs provided the cDNA or gDNA that served as material.

Germline CDR1 SGHVS, CDR2 FQNEAQ. V gave up 7 bases and J gave up 6 bases, with 21 bases separating them. This CDR3 is 15 amino acids long. The table came from immunoSEQ multiplex PCR; TCRdb's copy has only in-frame clones and leaves some out. This repertoire shows approximately 92,000 clones, 72% found once; its top ten account for under 30%. The sample consisted of peripheral blood. The receptor was isolated from an older woman in a cohort sampled during active or convalescent COVID-19. The gene calls are TRBV7-8 and TRBJ1-2, with D maybe TRBD1 (6 bases). The CDR3 DNA sequence: TGTGCCAGCAAATTACAAGGGGCAGGGGACGATGGCTACACCTTC. Protein: CASKLQGAGDDGYTF.